Reported below is one TCR beta chain. The antigen is not known. This sample was taken from a study of T cell responses to AZD1222 COVID-19 vaccine. Findings and caveats of the study: Dominant at 160-218 and 743-854, vaccine-associated CD4 TCRs also spanned spike. Nearly half of the spike-specific TCRs reportedly recognize variant regions that carry no mutations.

Produced via immunoSEQ multiplex PCR; TCRdb's table is partial and in-frame only. The sample shows 130,000 to 150,000 clones, approximately 89% of them seen only once. This CDR3 spans 15 amino acids. In germline, CDR1 is LGHDT, CDR2 YNNKEL (reference sequence). V lost 1 base to trimming and J lost 7 bases, with 11 bases between them. Sequenced material: peripheral blood, taken on day 0 of AZD1222 vaccination. This receptor was obtained from an adult in good health. The chain uses TRBV3-1 (or the pseudogene TRBV3-2) and TRBJ1-6; unclear D gene. DNA for the CDR3: TGTGCCAGCAGCCAAGGGACGGGAGGGAATTCACCCCTCCACTTT. Translation: CASSQGTGGNSPLHF.